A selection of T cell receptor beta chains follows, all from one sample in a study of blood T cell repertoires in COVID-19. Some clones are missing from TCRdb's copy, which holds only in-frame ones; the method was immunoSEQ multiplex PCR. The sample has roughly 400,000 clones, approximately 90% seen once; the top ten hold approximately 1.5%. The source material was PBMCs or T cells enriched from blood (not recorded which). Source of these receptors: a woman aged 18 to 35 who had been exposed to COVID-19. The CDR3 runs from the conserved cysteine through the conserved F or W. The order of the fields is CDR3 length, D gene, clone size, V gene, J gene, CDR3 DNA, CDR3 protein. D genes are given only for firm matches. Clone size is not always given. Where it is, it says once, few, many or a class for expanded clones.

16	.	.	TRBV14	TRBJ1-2	TGTGCCAGCAGCGCCGGGCGGATGGGGCTGGACTATGGCTACACCTTC	CASSAGRMGLDYGYTF
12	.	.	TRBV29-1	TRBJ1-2	TGCAGCGCCCGGGCCACGGGGGATGGCTACACCTTC	CSARATGDGYTF
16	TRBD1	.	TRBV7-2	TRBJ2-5	TGTGCCAGCAGCCGCGGGACAGGGGGCGCGGAAGAGACCCAGTACTTC	CASSRGTGGAEETQYF
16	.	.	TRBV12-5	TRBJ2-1	TGTGCTAGTGGTTTGGTACAAGGGACTGCCTACAATGAGCAGTTCTTC	CASGLVQGTAYNEQFF
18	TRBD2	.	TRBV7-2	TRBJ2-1	TGTGCCAGCAGCCCGCCGGGACTAGCGGGGGGGCCGATAGATGAGCAGTTCTTC	CASSPPGLAGGPIDEQFF
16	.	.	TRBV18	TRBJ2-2	TGTGCCAGCTCACTCCGGACTGTCGCGAACACCGGGGAGCTGTTTTTT	CASSLRTVANTGELFF
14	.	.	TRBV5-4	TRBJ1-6	TGTGCCAGCAGCTTGCAGGGTAGGGATCCACCCCTCCACTTT	CASSLQGRDPPLHF
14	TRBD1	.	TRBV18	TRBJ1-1	TGTGCCAGCTCACCGTGGACAGGGGACACTGAAGCTTTCTTT	CASSPWTGDTEAFF
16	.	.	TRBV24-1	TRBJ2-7	TGTGCCACCAGTGACCAAAGAACAGGGTTTACCTACGAGCAGTACTTC	CATSDQRTGFTYEQYF
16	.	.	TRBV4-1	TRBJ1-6	TGCGCCAGCAGCCCACCCCCCAGCTCCTATAATTCACCCCTCCACTTT	CASSPPPSSYNSPLHF
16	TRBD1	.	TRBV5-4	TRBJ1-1	TGTGCCAGCAGCTCCCCTCTGACAGGGGAGGCCACTGAAGCTTTCTTT	CASSSPLTGEATEAFF
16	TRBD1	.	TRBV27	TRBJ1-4	TGTGCCAGCAGTCCCAGACAGGGGCCAACTAATGAAAAACTGTTTTTT	CASSPRQGPTNEKLFF
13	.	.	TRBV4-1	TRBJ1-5	TGCGCCAGCGGGAGGGGGGTCAATCAGCCCCAGCATTTT	CASGRGVNQPQHF
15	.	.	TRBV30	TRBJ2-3	TGTGCCTGGAGTGTTGGTCTAGCGCCCTCCAGGGCGCAGTATTTT	CAWSVGLAPSRAQYF
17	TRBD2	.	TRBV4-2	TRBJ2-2	TGTGCCAGCAGCCAAGATCTCGGCGGGAGTTTCCCCGGGGAGCTGTTTTTT	CASSQDLGGSFPGELFF
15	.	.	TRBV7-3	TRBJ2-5	TGTGCCAGCAGCTTAAGCGGGGGCGAACAAGAGACCCAGTACTTC	CASSLSGGEQETQYF
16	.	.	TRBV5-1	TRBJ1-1	TGCGCCAGCAGCCTCGGGTCAGGGGCCCAATCCACTGAAGCTTTCTTT	CASSLGSGAQSTEAFF
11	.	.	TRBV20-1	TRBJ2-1	TGCAGTGCTAGCGATGGAGGTGAGCAGTTCTTC	CSASDGGEQFF
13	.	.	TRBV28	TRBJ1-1	TGTGCCAGCAGTCTCGGGAACCGCTTTGGGGCTTTCTTT	CASSLGNRFGAFF
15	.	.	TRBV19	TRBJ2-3	TGTGCCAGTAGTAAGCTTGGGACTCCCACAGATACGCAGTATTTT	CASSKLGTPTDTQYF
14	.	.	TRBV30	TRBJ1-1	TGTGCCTGGAGTGGACAGTTTTCGAACACTGAAGCTTTCTTT	CAWSGQFSNTEAFF
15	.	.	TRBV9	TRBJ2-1	TGTGCCAGCAGCCCTACGGACAGCAAATACAATGAGCAGTTCTTC	CASSPTDSKYNEQFF
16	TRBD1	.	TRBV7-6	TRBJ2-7	TGTGCCAGCAGCTTAGCCCCTCCAGGGGGCGTCGACGAGCAGTACTTC	CASSLAPPGGVDEQYF
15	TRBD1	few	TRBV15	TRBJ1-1	TGTGCCACCAGCAGAGATGGCCGGGACAGCACTGAAGCTTTCTTT	CATSRDGRDSTEAFF
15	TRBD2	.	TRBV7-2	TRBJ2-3	TGTGCCAGCAGCAAAGGACTAGGGGGCACAGATACGCAGTATTTT	CASSKGLGGTDTQYF
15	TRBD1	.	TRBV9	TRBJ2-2	TGTGCCAGCAGCACGGGACAGGGGGTGTCCGGGGAGCTGTTTTTT	CASSTGQGVSGELFF
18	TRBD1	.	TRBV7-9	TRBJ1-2	TGTGCCAGCAGCTCCGGGGCAGGGGGATGGACCGCGAACTATGGCTACACCTTC	CASSSGAGGWTANYGYTF
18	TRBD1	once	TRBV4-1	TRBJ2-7	TGCGCCAGCAGCCAAGTTGGGACAGGGGTTTCCGGCTCCTACGAGCAGTACTTC	CASSQVGTGVSGSYEQYF
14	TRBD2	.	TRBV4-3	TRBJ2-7	TGCGCCAGCAGCCAATACCTAGCGGGGGACGAGCAGTACTTC	CASSQYLAGDEQYF
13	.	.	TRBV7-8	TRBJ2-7	TGTGCCAGCAGCCCGGGGACAATCTACGAGCAGTACTTC	CASSPGTIYEQYF
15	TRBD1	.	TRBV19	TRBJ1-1	TGTGCCAGTAGTGCCCCAGGGGGCATCAGCACTGAAGCTTTCTTT	CASSAPGGISTEAFF
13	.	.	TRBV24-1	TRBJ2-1	TGTGCCACTGGGAGAGGGAACGTCAATGAGCAGTTCTTC	CATGRGNVNEQFF
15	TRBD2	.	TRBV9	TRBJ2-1	TGTGCCAGCAGCGTGAGCGGGGGCGGATTCAATGAGCAGTTCTTC	CASSVSGGGFNEQFF
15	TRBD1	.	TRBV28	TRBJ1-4	TGTGCCAGCAGCAACAGGGGGCACTCTAATGAAAAACTGTTTTTT	CASSNRGHSNEKLFF
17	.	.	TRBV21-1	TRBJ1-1	TGTGCCAGCAGCAAAGGTCCCGGGACAGCAATGAACACTGAAGCTTTCTTT	CASSKGPGTAMNTEAFF
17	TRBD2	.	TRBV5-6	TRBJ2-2	TGTGCCAGCAGCTTGGCGAGCGGGAGGATACGCACCGGGGAGCTGTTTTTT	CASSLASGRIRTGELFF
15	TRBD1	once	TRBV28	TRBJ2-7	TGTGCCAGCAGTGCTGGGGGACAGGGTGCCTACGAGCAGTACTTC	CASSAGGQGAYEQYF
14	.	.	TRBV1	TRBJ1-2	TGCACCAGCAGCCAAGATCCGGCAGGGCGAGGCTACACCTTC	CTSSQDPAGRGYTF
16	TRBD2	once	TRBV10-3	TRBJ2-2	TGTGCCATCAGTGACGGGACTAGCGGGAGCACCGGGGAGCTGTTTTTT	CAISDGTSGSTGELFF
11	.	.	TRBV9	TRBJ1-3	TGTGCCAGCAGCGTAGAGGAGGACATATATTTT	CASSVEEDIYF
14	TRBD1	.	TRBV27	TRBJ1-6	TGTGCCAGCAGTGCGGGACAGGTTAATTCACCCCTCCACTTT	CASSAGQVNSPLHF